This T cell receptor (beta chain) was documented in a study of response to subunit inactivated influenza vaccine. TCRdb re-called the RT-PCR reads through MiXCR, storing one row per CDR3 protein. This table holds about 540,000 distinct CDR3 sequences, approximately 22% found once. The length of the CDR3 is 16 residues. The junction had 5 bases not matched to a gene; V was cut back by 3 bases and J by 0 bases. Germline V CDR1 and CDR2: KGHDR, SFDVKD. The same sample was also studied in work on T cells expressing NK-cell markers. As reported in that work: Making the TCR beta cDNA relied on 5'RACE template switching with UMIs. The CD3+CD56-NKG2C+ fraction of a few donors was likewise dominated by these clonotypes.

This receptor was taken from a man in his fifties or sixties who received an inactivated influenza vaccine. The sample in question was CD4+ T cells sorted from PBMCs, obtained 12 days after vaccination. The V gene is TRBV24-1, the J gene TRBJ2-7; 9 bases are shared with TRBD1. The CDR3 loop reads CATSDAGTGHSYEQYF. The CDR3 DNA follows: TGTGCCACCAGTGATGCCGGGACAGGGCACTCCTACGAGCAGTACTTC.